This T cell receptor beta chain was captured in a study of blood T cell repertoires in COVID-19 (dated by TCRdb to 2020 to 2021). Some background on the complete study: The collaborator samples originated in the United States, Italy and Spain and spanned the acute and convalescent phases of COVID-19. The material from the prospective study consisted of cDNA or gDNA derived from T cells, B-cell-depleted T cells, or PBMCs. The dataset comprised deeply sampled blood TCRbeta repertoires from subjects exposed to, actively infected with, or recovered from COVID-19. The repertoires were made available in a free public database intended to serve as a resource for research on the immune response to SARS-CoV-2. Samples were obtained from the ongoing ImmuneRACE study (first 160 participants) and from over a thousand subjects provided by 6 global collaborators. The sample metadata nearly always contained a de-identified subject ID, COVID-19 status, age in years and sex. Where available, HLA class I and class II types were taken from metadata supplied by the sample provider and were not determined by assay-based typing. Findings and caveats that apply to the study as a whole: The quantity of clinical and demographic metadata differed by source and by participant and was supplied without curation.

The cysteine opens and the phenylalanine closes a CDR3 of 13 amino acids. CDR3 DNA is the only sequence kept; it has 39 bases, read in frame from the first base. CDR1 and CDR2 (MNHEY, SVGAGI) derive from the germline V gene. V and J are trimmed by 2 bases and 8 bases, and the gene matches miss 5 bases of the junction. Collaborating institutions collected whole blood in K2EDTA tubes following their own protocols. For TCRbeta analysis, collaborator samples were shipped as frozen whole blood, as isolated PBMCs, or as DNA extracted from either sample type. The immunoSEQ Assay, a bias-controlled multiplex PCR, was used to amplify TCRbeta CDR3 regions from genomic DNA. In the authors' own workflow: The number of nucleated cells in each sample was estimated from the amplification of reference gene primers within the assay. To quantify the absolute abundance of each unique TCRbeta CDR3 rearrangement, sequence reads were collapsed and filtered. For each sample, productive Simpson clonality was calculated by taking the square root of Simpson's diversity index across productive rearrangements. Sourced from immuneACCESS, this table was stored by TCRdb with only in-frame sequences that have V and J called. A share of the clones is absent; for the studies checked, an unresolved V gene accounts for under half, and the remainder has no known explanation. The V and J calls and clone size were taken over from that table, and D and trimming were inferred from the DNA. Here the sample has some 67,000 clones; nearly 80% occur a single time. The ten most abundant clones make up 6.3% of the sample.

As for this clone: This receptor's antigen is unknown. No per-base quality is available; no much larger clone lies one base away.

The chain is made from TRBV6-5 and TRBJ1-1; TRBD1 matches 7 bases in the middle. Sample: peripheral blood. The receptor was isolated from a woman aged 55 to 70 with acute or convalescent COVID-19. The CDR3 corresponds to CASSYRGTAEAFF. The nucleotides read TGTGCCAGCAGTTACCGGGGGACAGCCGAAGCTTTCTTT.